The T cell receptor (beta chain) described here comes from a study of blood T cell repertoires in COVID-19 (dated by TCRdb to between 2020 and 2021). About the full investigation: Samples covering the acute and convalescent phases of COVID-19 were provided by collaborators in the United States, Italy and Spain. Samples were obtained from the ongoing ImmuneRACE study (first 160 participants) and from 1,200 or so subjects provided by 6 global collaborators. Nearly every sample came with metadata listing a de-identified subject ID, COVID-19 status, age in years and sex. The repertoires were made available in a free public database intended to serve as a resource for research on the immune response to SARS-CoV-2. Where available, HLA class I and class II types were obtained from metadata supplied by the sample provider rather than from assay-based typing. The dataset comprised deeply sampled blood TCRbeta repertoires from subjects exposed to, actively infected with, or recovered from COVID-19. The material from the prospective study consisted of cDNA or gDNA derived from T cells, B-cell-depleted T cells, or PBMCs. Study-wide findings and limitations: The quantity of clinical and demographic metadata differed by source and by participant and was supplied without curation.

Whole blood was collected in K2EDTA tubes by collaborating institutions according to the institutions' own protocols. Collaborator samples were shipped for TCRbeta analysis as frozen whole blood, isolated PBMCs, or DNA extracted from either sample type. A note on this clone: What this receptor recognizes is not known. Per-nucleotide qualities are absent, and no much larger clonotype sits a single base away.

From a lookup of the germline V gene, CDR1 and CDR2 are SGHDT and YYEEEE. V has 6 bases trimmed and J has 5 bases trimmed; junction bases matching no gene number 23. CDR3 length: 18 amino acids, cysteine to phenylalanine. The entry retains the CDR3 DNA only, 54 bases that are in frame from base 1. TCRbeta CDR3 regions were amplified from genomic DNA using the immunoSEQ Assay, a bias-controlled multiplex PCR. In the paper's pipeline: The number of nucleated cells in each sample was estimated from the amplification of reference gene primers within the assay. To quantify the absolute abundance of each unique TCRbeta CDR3 rearrangement, sequence reads were collapsed and filtered. Productive Simpson clonality was computed per sample as the square root of Simpson's diversity index over productive rearrangements. The clones in this table, taken by TCRdb from immuneACCESS, are in-frame only. Not every clone is retained; where verified, under half of the shortfall comes from an unresolved V gene, and the cause of the rest is unknown. V, J and clone size are those of that table, while D and trimming were read from the DNA. The sample data list 150,000 to 200,000 clones, and 79% of these were observed just once. The ten largest clonotypes hold approximately 15% of the sample.

This receptor was identified in a man aged 55 to 70 with active or convalescent COVID-19. Recombination connected TRBV5-6 to TRBJ2-7; 7 bases in between match TRBD2. Material: peripheral blood. DNA sequence: TGTGCCAGCACCATGTCCTTCACACGGGGGACTAAGGGGAACGAGCAGTACTTC. Its amino acids are CASTMSFTRGTKGNEQYF.